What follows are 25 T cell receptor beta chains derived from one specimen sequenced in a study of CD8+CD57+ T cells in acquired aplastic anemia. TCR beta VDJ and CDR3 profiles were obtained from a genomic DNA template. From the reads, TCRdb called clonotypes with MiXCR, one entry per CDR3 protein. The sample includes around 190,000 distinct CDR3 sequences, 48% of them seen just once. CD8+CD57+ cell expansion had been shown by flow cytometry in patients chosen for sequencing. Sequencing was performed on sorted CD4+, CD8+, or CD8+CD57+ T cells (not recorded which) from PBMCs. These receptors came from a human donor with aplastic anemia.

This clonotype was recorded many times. CDR3 protein: CASSANGLAGGAQYF. CDR3 sequence (DNA): TGTGCCAGCAGCGCTAATGGACTAGCGGGGGGGGCCCAGTACTTC. The gene calls are TRBV7-3 and TRBJ2-5, with 15 bases matching TRBD2. V shed 5 bases and J 9 bases; nucleotides not matched to a gene: 7. This CDR3 spans 15 amino acids. The germline V gene encodes CDR1 SGHTA and CDR2 FQGTGA.

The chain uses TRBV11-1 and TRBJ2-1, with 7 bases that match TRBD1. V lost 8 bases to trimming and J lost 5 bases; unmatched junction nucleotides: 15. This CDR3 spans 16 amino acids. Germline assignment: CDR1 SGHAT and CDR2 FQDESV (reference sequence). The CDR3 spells CASRALWTGTNNEQFF. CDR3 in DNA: TGTGCCAGCCGTGCCTTGTGGACAGGAACCAACAATGAGCAGTTCTTC.

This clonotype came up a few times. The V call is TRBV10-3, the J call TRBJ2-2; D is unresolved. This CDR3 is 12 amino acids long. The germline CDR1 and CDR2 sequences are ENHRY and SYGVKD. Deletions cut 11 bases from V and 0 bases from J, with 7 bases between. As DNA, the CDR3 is TGTGCCGTACAATCGAACACCGGGGAGCTGTTTTTT. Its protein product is CAVQSNTGELFF.

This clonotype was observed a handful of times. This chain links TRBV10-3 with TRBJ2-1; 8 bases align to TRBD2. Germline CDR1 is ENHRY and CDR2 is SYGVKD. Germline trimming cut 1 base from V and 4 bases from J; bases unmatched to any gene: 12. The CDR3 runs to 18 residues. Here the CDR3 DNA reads TGTGCCATCAGTGAGTACACCGGGACTAGTGAACAGTACAATGAGCAGTTCTTC. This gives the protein CAISEYTGTSEQYNEQFF.

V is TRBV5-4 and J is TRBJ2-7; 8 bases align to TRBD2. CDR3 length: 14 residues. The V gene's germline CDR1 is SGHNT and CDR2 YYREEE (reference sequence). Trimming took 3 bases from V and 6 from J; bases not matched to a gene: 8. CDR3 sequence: CASSYPGGTGEQYF. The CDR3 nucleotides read TGTGCCAGCAGCTACCCGGGGGGGACCGGCGAGCAGTACTTC.

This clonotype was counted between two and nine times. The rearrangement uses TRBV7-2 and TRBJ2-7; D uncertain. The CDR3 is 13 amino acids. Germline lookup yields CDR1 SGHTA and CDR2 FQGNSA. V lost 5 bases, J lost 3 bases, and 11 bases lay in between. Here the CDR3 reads CASSPGYGYEQYF. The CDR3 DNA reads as TGTGCCAGCAGCCCGGGCTACGGCTACGAGCAGTACTTC.

This chain's CDR3 is CASSLGVQGGREQYF. In nucleotides, the CDR3 is TGTGCCAGCAGTCTTGGAGTTCAGGGGGGCCGCGAGCAGTACTTC. The V call is TRBV2, the J call TRBJ2-7; D is perhaps TRBD1 (7 bases). CDR1 and CDR2 (germline): SNHLY, FYNNEI. Trimming pared 5 bases from V and 6 bases from J, leaving 20 bases between. The CDR3 consists of 15 residues.

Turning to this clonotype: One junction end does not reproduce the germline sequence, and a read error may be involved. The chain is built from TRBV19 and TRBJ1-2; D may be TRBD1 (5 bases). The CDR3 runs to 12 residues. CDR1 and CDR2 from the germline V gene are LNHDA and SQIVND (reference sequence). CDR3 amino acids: CASWGQGYGYTF. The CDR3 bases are TGCGCCAGTTGGGGCCAGGGTTATGGCTACACCTTC.

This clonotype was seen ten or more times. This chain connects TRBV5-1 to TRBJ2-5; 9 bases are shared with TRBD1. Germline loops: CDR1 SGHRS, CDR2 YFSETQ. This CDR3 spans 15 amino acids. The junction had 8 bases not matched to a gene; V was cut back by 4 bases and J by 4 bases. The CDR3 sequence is CASSPGTGKGETQYF. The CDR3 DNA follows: TGCGCCAGCAGCCCGGGGACAGGGAAAGGAGAGACCCAGTACTTC.

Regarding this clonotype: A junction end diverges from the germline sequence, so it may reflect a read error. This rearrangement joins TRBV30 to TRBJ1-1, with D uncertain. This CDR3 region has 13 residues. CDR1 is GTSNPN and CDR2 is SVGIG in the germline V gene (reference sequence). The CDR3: CAWSGTAYTESFF. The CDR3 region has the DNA TGTGCCTGGAGTGGGACGGCATACACTGAATCTTTCTTT.

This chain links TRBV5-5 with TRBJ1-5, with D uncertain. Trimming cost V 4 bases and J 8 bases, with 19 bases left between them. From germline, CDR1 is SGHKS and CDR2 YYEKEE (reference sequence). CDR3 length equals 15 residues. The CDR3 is CASSDLEEESEPQHF. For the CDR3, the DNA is TGTGCCAGCAGCGACCTGGAAGAGGAATCAGAGCCCCAGCATTTT.

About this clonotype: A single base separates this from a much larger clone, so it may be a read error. CDR3 in amino acids: CASSNSNQPQHF. In nucleotides, the CDR3 is TGTGCCAGCAGTAATAGCAATCAGCCCCAGCATTTT. The chain is built from TRBV2 and TRBJ1-5; D remains ambiguous. Trimming pared 5 bases from V and 0 bases from J, leaving 2 bases between. The germline V gene has CDR1 SNHLY and CDR2 FYNNEI. The CDR3 sequence is 12 residues long.

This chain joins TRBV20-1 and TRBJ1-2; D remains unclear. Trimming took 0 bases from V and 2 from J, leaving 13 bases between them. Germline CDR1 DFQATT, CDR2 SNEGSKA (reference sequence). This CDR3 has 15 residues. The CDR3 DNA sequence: TGCAGTGCTAGAGATCTAGGGAATCCGAACTATGGCTACACCTTC. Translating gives CSARDLGNPNYGYTF.

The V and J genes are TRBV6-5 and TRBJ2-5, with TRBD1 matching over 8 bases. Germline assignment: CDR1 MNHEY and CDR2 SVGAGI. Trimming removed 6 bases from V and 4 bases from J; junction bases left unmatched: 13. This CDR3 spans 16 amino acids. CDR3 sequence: CASRATTGAIAETQYF. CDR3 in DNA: TGTGCCAGCAGAGCGACGACAGGGGCGATTGCAGAGACCCAGTACTTC.

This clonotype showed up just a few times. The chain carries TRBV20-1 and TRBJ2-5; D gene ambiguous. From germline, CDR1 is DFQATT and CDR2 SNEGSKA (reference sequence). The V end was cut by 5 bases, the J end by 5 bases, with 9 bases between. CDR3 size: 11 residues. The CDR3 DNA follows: TGCAGTGCTGCCCCCGGGGAGACCCAGTACTTC. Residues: CSAAPGETQYF.

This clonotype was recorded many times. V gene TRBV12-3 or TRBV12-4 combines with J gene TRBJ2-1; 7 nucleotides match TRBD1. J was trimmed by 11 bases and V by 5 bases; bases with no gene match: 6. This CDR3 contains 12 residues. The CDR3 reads CASSIDRAKQFF. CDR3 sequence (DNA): TGTGCCAGCAGTATAGACAGGGCAAAGCAGTTCTTC.

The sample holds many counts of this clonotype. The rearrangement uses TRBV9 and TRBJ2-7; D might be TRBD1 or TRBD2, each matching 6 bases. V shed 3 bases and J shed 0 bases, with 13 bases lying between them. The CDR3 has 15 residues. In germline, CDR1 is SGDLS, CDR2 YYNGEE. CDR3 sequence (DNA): TGTGCCAGCAGCGAAGGGGGGCTGCCCTCCTACGAGCAGTACTTC. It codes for CASSEGGLPSYEQYF.

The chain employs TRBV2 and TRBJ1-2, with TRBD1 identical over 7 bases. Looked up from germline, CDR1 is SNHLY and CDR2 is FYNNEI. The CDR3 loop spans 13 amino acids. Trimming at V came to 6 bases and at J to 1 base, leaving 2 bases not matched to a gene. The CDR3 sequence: CASRGTVNYGYTF. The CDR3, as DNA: TGTGCCAGCAGAGGGACAGTTAACTATGGCTACACCTTC.

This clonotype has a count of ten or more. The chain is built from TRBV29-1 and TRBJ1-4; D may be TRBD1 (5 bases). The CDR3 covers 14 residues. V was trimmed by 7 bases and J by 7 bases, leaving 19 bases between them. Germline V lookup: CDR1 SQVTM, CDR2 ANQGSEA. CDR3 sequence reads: CSAIPTGGGEKLFF. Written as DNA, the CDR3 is TGCAGCGCCATCCCCACAGGTGGGGGTGAAAAACTGTTTTTT. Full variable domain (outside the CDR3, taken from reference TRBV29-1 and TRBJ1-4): SAVISQKPSRDICQRGTSLTIQCQVDSQVTMMFWYRQQPGQSLTLIATANQGSEATYESGFVIDKFPISRPNLTFSTLTVSNMSPEDSSIYLCSAIPTGGGEKLFFGSGTQLSVL.

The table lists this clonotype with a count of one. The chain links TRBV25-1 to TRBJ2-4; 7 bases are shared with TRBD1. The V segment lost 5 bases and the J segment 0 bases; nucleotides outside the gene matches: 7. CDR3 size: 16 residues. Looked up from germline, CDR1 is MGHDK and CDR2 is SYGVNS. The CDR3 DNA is TGTGCCAGCAGTCCAGGGGGATTCCTAGCCAAAAACATTCAGTACTTC. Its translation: CASSPGGFLAKNIQYF.

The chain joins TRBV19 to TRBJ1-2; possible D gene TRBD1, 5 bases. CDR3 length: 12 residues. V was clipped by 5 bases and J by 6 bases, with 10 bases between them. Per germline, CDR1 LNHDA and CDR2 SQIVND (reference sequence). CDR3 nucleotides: TGTGCCAGTAGTTCATGGACACATGGCTACACCTTC. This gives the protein CASSSWTHGYTF.

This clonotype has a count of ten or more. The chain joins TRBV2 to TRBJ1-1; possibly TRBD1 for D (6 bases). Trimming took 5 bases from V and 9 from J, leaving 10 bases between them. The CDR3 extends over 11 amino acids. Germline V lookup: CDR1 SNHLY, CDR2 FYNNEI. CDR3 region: CASSLDRKAFF. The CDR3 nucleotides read TGTGCCAGCAGTCTAGACAGGAAAGCTTTCTTT.

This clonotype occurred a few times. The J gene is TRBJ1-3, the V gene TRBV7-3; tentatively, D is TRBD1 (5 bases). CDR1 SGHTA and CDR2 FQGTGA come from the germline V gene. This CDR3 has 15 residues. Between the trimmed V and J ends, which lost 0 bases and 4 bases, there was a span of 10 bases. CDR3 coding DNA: TGTGCCAGCAGCTTAACGGGGCGGTCAGGAAACACCATATATTTT. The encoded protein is CASSLTGRSGNTIYF.

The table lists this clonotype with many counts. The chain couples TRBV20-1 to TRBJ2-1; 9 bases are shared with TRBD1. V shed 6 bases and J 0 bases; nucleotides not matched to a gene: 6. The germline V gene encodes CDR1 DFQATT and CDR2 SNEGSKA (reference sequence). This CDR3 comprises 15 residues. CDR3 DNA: TGCAGTGCGTCACAGGGGGCTTACTCCTACAATGAGCAGTTCTTC. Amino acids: CSASQGAYSYNEQFF.

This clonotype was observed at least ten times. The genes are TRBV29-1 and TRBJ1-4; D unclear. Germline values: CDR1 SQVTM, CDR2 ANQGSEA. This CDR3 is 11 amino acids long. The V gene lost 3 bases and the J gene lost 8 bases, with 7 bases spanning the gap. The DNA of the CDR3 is TGCAGCGTTGAGTTTGGCGAAAAACTGTTTTTT. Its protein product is CSVEFGEKLFF. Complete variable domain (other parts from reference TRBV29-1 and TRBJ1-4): SAVISQKPSRDICQRGTSLTIQCQVDSQVTMMFWYRQQPGQSLTLIATANQGSEATYESGFVIDKFPISRPNLTFSTLTVSNMSPEDSSIYLCSVEFGEKLFFGSGTQLSVL.